Following are 29 T cell receptor beta chains from one sample sequenced in a study of STAT3 mutations in large granular lymphocyte leukemia. Their antigen targets remain unknown. Points from the study as a whole: At least one immunodominant TCR beta clonotype appeared in every T-cell large granular lymphocyte leukemia patient.

Generated by immunoSEQ multiplex PCR, the TCRdb table keeps only in-frame clones and is missing some. The top ten clones hold approximately 28% of a sample with under 35,000 clones, over 65% of them seen once. The sample was peripheral blood mononuclear cells. The source is a woman aged 45-65 years with T-cell large granular lymphocyte leukemia. Some clones in this sample may be carry-over from other donors' samples.

This sequence joins TRBV9 and TRBJ2-3, with 8 bases identical to TRBD1. CDR1 SGDLS and CDR2 YYNGEE come from the germline V gene. The CDR3 has 13 residues. V was clipped by 3 bases and J by 4 bases; unmatched bases: 1. CDR3 sequence (DNA): TGTGCCAGCAGCGGGGGACAGGCAGATACGCAGTATTTT. It encodes CASSGGQADTQYF.

In this sample, this clone turned up a few times. The chain uses TRBV14 and TRBJ2-1; D remains ambiguous. There are 13 residues in the CDR3. The germline CDR1 and CDR2 sequences are SGHDN and FVKESK. V lost 5 bases and J 15 bases, leaving 20 bases between the germline ends. CDR3 in amino acids: CASSTVPLGRMFF. The CDR3 nucleotides are TGTGCCAGCAGCACCGTTCCGTTAGGGCGGATGTTCTTC. The whole variable domain, remainder taken from reference TRBV14 and TRBJ2-1, is EAGVTQFPSHSVIEKGQTVTLRCDPISGHDNLYWYRRVMGKEIKFLLHFVKESKQDESGMPNNRFLAERTGGTYSTLKVQPAELEDSGVYFCASSTVPLGRMFFGPGTRLTVL.

The rearrangement links TRBV5-4 to TRBJ1-1; D not resolved. Germline lookup yields CDR1 SGHNT and CDR2 YYREEE (reference sequence). CDR3 size: 13 residues. With 3 bases removed from V and 10 bases from J, the gap between germline ends came to 16 bases. This chain's CDR3 is CASSSGLPLPAFF. CDR3 bases: TGTGCCAGCAGCTCCGGGCTCCCTTTGCCAGCTTTCTTT.

This chain connects TRBV7-9 to TRBJ2-1; D perhaps matches TRBD2 (6 bases). The CDR3 loop spans 15 amino acids. CDR1 and CDR2 from the germline V gene are SEHNR and FQNEAQ (reference sequence). V dropped 6 bases and J dropped 1 base, with 13 bases sitting between them. This chain's CDR3 is CASRAGSISYNEQFF. The DNA for the CDR3 is TGTGCCAGCAGGGCGGGATCGATATCCTACAATGAGCAGTTCTTC.

The gene calls are TRBV19 and TRBJ2-6, with 7 bases matching TRBD1. Looked up from germline, CDR1 is LNHDA and CDR2 is SQIVND (reference sequence). The length of the CDR3 is 15 residues. V dropped 10 bases and J dropped 0; count of bases not matched to a gene: 6. The CDR3 loop is CATRDSPSGANVLTF. The CDR3 DNA reads TGTGCCACTAGGGACAGCCCCTCTGGGGCCAACGTCCTGACTTTC.

This clone was seen once. The CDR3 bases are TGTGCCAGCAGCCCCCCTAGCGGAGACTACGAGCAGTACTTC. It encodes CASSPPSGDYEQYF. The genes are TRBV28 and TRBJ2-7; the match to TRBD2 covers 7 bases. The junction had 8 bases not matched to a gene; V was cut back by 6 bases and J by 3 bases. This CDR3 comprises 14 residues. The germline V gene has CDR1 MDHEN and CDR2 SYDVKM.

The CDR3 coding sequence is TGTGCCAGCAGCGTATCGGAGGGCACTGAAGCTTTCTTT. Encoded protein: CASSVSEGTEAFF. V gene TRBV9 combines with J gene TRBJ1-1, with D hard to call. This CDR3 region has 13 residues. V lost 1 base to trimming and J lost 4 bases, with 8 bases between them. CDR1 and CDR2 from the germline V gene are SGDLS and YYNGEE.

The chain is built from TRBV18 and TRBJ2-1; the D is unclear. Trimming removed 2 bases at V and 7 bases at J, with 12 bases between. The germline CDR1 and CDR2 sequences are KGHSH and LQKENI. The CDR3 has 14 residues. Written as DNA, the CDR3 is TGTGCCAGCTCACCAGCCGAACTTCGTAATGAGCAGTTCTTC. It codes for CASSPAELRNEQFF.

The chain uses TRBV5-1 and TRBJ2-5; D tentatively fits TRBD1 or TRBD2 (5 bases each). The CDR3 spans 13 residues. Trimming stripped 4 bases from V and 4 bases from J, with 11 bases between. Per the germline V gene, CDR1 is SGHRS and CDR2 is YFSETQ. The CDR3 sequence is CASSPRDGETQYF. CDR3 coding DNA: TGCGCCAGCAGCCCCCGGGACGGAGAGACCCAGTACTTC.

This clone was detected only once. CDR3 residues: CASSLDGSRTYEQYF. CDR3 coding DNA: TGCGCCAGCAGCCTGGACGGTTCCAGGACCTACGAGCAGTACTTC. The chain uses TRBV5-1 and TRBJ2-7, with D unclear. The CDR3 totals 15 residues. Trimming took 4 bases from V and 2 from J, leaving 16 bases between them. Germline CDR1 and CDR2: SGHRS and YFSETQ.

The chain is built from TRBV5-4 and TRBJ1-2; the match to TRBD1 covers 12 bases. Germline loops: CDR1 SGHNT, CDR2 YYREEE (reference sequence). V lost 4 bases and J lost 4; bases outside the gene matches: 14. CDR3 length equals 18 residues. The DNA for the CDR3 is TGTGCCAGCAGCATATCCGGGACAGGGGGCCTTGGCTTCTATGGCTACACCTTC. Encoded protein: CASSISGTGGLGFYGYTF.

This clone was seen a handful of times. CDR3 in DNA: TGTGCCTGGAGTACGGACAGCAATCAGCCCCAGCATTTT. Translating it yields CAWSTDSNQPQHF. The chain uses TRBV30 and TRBJ1-5; D unresolved. Germline values: CDR1 GTSNPN, CDR2 SVGIG (reference sequence). The CDR3 runs to 13 residues. V lost 2 bases and J 1 base, leaving 6 bases between the germline ends. The variable domain in full, completed from reference TRBV30 and TRBJ1-5, reads SQTIHQWPATLVQPVGSPLSLECTVEGTSNPNLYWYRQAAGRGLQLLFYSVGIGQISSEVPQNLSASRPQDRQFILSSKKLLLSDSGFYLCAWSTDSNQPQHFGDGTRLSIL.

The chain is built from TRBV11-2 and TRBJ2-1; no clear D gene. Germline CDR1 is SGHAT and CDR2 is FQNNGV. V lost 2 bases and J 2 bases, leaving 10 bases between the germline ends. There are 15 residues in the CDR3. The CDR3 DNA reads as TGTGCCAGCAGCTTAATTCTACTGCCCTACAATGAGCAGTTCTTC. Its protein is CASSLILLPYNEQFF.

CDR3 loop: CATSLTSGTTDTQYF. For the CDR3, the DNA is TGTGCCACCAGCCTGACTAGCGGAACCACAGATACGCAGTATTTT. The chain combines TRBV15 with TRBJ2-3; TRBD2 matches at 9 bases. Germline assignment: CDR1 LNHNV and CDR2 YYDKDF (reference sequence). Trimming cost V 5 bases and J 2 bases; bases outside gene matches: 5. The CDR3 consists of 15 residues.

The chain recombines TRBV7-9 with TRBJ1-2; D is perhaps TRBD1 (5 bases). Trimming stripped 5 bases from V and 2 bases from J, with 18 bases between. This CDR3 has 16 amino acids. Germline CDR1 is SEHNR and CDR2 is FQNEAQ (reference sequence). The CDR3 protein is CASSLMGGTKNYGYTF. CDR3 coding DNA: TGTGCCAGCAGCCTAATGGGAGGGACGAAGAACTATGGCTACACCTTC. The full variable domain, its missing parts supplied by reference TRBV7-9 and TRBJ1-2, is DTGVSQNPRHKITKRGQNVTFRCDPISEHNRLYWYRQTLGQGPEFLTYFQNEAQLEKSRLLSDRFSAERPKGSFSTLEIQRTEQGDSAMYLCASSLMGGTKNYGYTFGSGTRLTVV.

V and J are TRBV6-5 and TRBJ2-7, with TRBD1 matching 7 bases. The CDR3 covers 15 residues. Germline loops: CDR1 MNHEY, CDR2 SVGAGI. V shed 5 bases and J 2 bases; nucleotides not matched to a gene: 9. CDR3 region: CASSPDRVIPYEQYF. DNA of the CDR3: TGTGCCAGCAGTCCTGACAGGGTAATCCCCTACGAGCAGTACTTC.

The chain couples TRBV5-1 to TRBJ2-1, with D perhaps TRBD2 (6 bases). Trimming cost V 0 bases and J 10 bases, with 23 bases left between them. The CDR3 runs 17 residues. Germline CDR1 SGHRS, CDR2 YFSETQ. CDR3: CASSLGTSGGRMGEQFF. CDR3 coding DNA: TGCGCCAGCAGCTTGGGGACTTCCGGTGGGAGGATGGGGGAGCAGTTCTTC.

The CDR3 nucleotides read TGTGCCAGTAGGAGACAGGGGCGCCAGGGGACTGAAGCTTTCTTT. Its translation: CASRRQGRQGTEAFF. V is TRBV19 and J is TRBJ1-1; 8 bases agree with TRBD1. The V segment lost 6 bases and the J segment 5 bases; nucleotides outside the gene matches: 11. This CDR3 has 15 amino acids. Germline CDR1 is LNHDA and CDR2 is SQIVND (reference sequence).

This chain uses TRBV7-9 with TRBJ1-2; D is unclear. The CDR3 covers 15 residues. The V gene's germline CDR1 is SEHNR and CDR2 FQNEAQ (reference sequence). Trimming took off 4 bases at V and 7 bases at J, with 19 bases between the two ends. CDR3 amino acids: CASSSPRVAAFGYTF. DNA of the CDR3: TGTGCCAGCAGCTCCCCCCGTGTGGCGGCTTTTGGCTACACCTTC.

The CDR3 DNA reads as TGTGCCAGCAGCACCGATACGGACAGGGGTCCGGAGCAGTTCTTC. As protein: CASSTDTDRGPEQFF. The chain is built from TRBV7-9 and TRBJ2-1; 9 positions agree with TRBD1. The CDR3 is 15 amino acids. The V gene end was trimmed by 5 bases and the J gene end by 10 bases; junction bases not matched to a gene: 12. Germline V gene sequence: CDR1 SEHNR, CDR2 FQNEAQ (reference sequence). Complete variable domain (other parts from reference TRBV7-9 and TRBJ2-1): DTGVSQNPRHKITKRGQNVTFRCDPISEHNRLYWYRQTLGQGPEFLTYFQNEAQLEKSRLLSDRFSAERPKGSFSTLEIQRTEQGDSAMYLCASSTDTDRGPEQFFGPGTRLTVL.

The chain couples TRBV5-1 to TRBJ2-3, with D maybe TRBD1 (6 bases). The germline V gene has CDR1 SGHRS and CDR2 YFSETQ. The CDR3 loop spans 15 amino acids. Between the trimmed V and J ends, which lost 0 bases and 0 bases, there was a span of 8 bases. The CDR3 is CASSLAGHSTDTQYF. The DNA of the CDR3 is TGCGCCAGCAGCTTGGCGGGACATAGCACAGATACGCAGTATTTT.

This clone was detected only a few times. The chain links TRBV7-8 to TRBJ1-2; D gene uncertain. Between the trimmed V and J ends, which lost 1 base and 6 bases, there was a span of 6 bases. The CDR3 consists of 12 residues. Germline CDR1 and CDR2: SGHVS and FQNEAQ. The CDR3 region has the DNA TGTGCCAGCAGCTTAGTACATGATGGCTACACCTTC. It translates to CASSLVHDGYTF. Drawing the rest from reference TRBV7-8 and TRBJ1-2, the complete variable domain is GAGVSQSPRYKVAKRGQDVALRCDPISGHVSLFWYQQALGQGPEFLTYFQNEAQLDKSGLPSDRFFAERPEGSVSTLKIQRTQQEDSAVYLCASSLVHDGYTFGSGTRLTVV.

The rearrangement uses TRBV15 and TRBJ2-3, with unresolved D. Germline CDR1 is LNHNV and CDR2 is YYDKDF (reference sequence). The length of the CDR3 is 16 residues. The V gene lost 3 bases and the J gene lost 2 bases, with 15 bases spanning the gap. The CDR3 coding sequence is TGTGCCACCAGCAGGACCGGGTCCTCGACCACAGATACGCAGTATTTT. This encodes CATSRTGSSTTDTQYF.

This chain uses TRBV5-1 with TRBJ2-7; D gene ambiguous. The germline gives CDR1 SGHRS, CDR2 YFSETQ. V lost 2 bases, J lost 2 bases, and 11 bases lay in between. CDR3 length: 14 residues. In DNA form, the CDR3 reads TGCGCCAGCAGCTTACAACCCGCCGCCTACGAGCAGTACTTC. The encoded protein is CASSLQPAAYEQYF.

The rearrangement uses TRBV19 and TRBJ1-2; tentative D call: TRBD1 (5 bases). The length of the CDR3 is 17 residues. Germline CDR1 and CDR2: LNHDA and SQIVND (reference sequence). V dropped 4 bases and J dropped 0 bases, with 18 bases sitting between them. The CDR3 is CASSKPGRPEPNYGYTF. The CDR3 coding sequence is TGTGCCAGTAGTAAACCGGGACGGCCTGAACCTAACTATGGCTACACCTTC.

The chain recombines TRBV18 with TRBJ2-7; D perhaps matches TRBD2 (5 bases). V lost 5 bases and J lost 3, with 26 bases in between. In germline, CDR1 is KGHSH, CDR2 LQKENI. The CDR3 has 18 residues. The CDR3 loop is CASSGRYWVEEENYEQYF. For the CDR3, the DNA is TGTGCCAGCTCAGGGCGTTACTGGGTGGAGGAAGAAAACTACGAGCAGTACTTC. Using reference TRBV18 and TRBJ2-7 for the parts outside the CDR3, the full variable domain is NAGVMQNPRHLVRRRGQEARLRCSPMKGHSHVYWYRQLPEEGLKFMVYLQKENIIDESGMPKERFSAEFPKEGPSILRIQQVVRGDSAAYFCASSGRYWVEEENYEQYFGPGTRLTVT.

The rearrangement uses TRBV18 and TRBJ2-7; 7 bases are a match to TRBD1. The CDR3 covers 13 residues. Germline CDR1 is KGHSH and CDR2 is LQKENI. V dropped 8 bases and J dropped 4; count of bases not matched to a gene: 8. In DNA, the CDR3 is TGTGCCAGCAAGCTCCGGGACAGTTACGAGCAGTACTTC. Translating it yields CASKLRDSYEQYF.

The rearrangement uses TRBV6-5 and TRBJ2-5; no clear D. CDR1 is MNHEY, CDR2 SVGAGI, per germline. V was trimmed by 8 bases and J by 0 bases, leaving 7 bases between them. The CDR3 loop spans 12 amino acids. The DNA for the CDR3 is TGTGCCAGCGGGCGGTACCAAGAGACCCAGTACTTC. It codes for CASGRYQETQYF.

This chain joins TRBV14 and TRBJ2-3; D gene unclear. The CDR3 length is 13 residues. Germline assignment: CDR1 SGHDN and CDR2 FVKESK. V gave up 5 bases and J gave up 8 bases, with 14 bases separating them. The CDR3 reads CASSSTRSGTQYF. The CDR3 bases are TGTGCCAGCAGCAGTACCCGCTCGGGTACGCAGTATTTT. Full variable domain (rest looked up from reference TRBV14 and TRBJ2-3): EAGVTQFPSHSVIEKGQTVTLRCDPISGHDNLYWYRRVMGKEIKFLLHFVKESKQDESGMPNNRFLAERTGGTYSTLKVQPAELEDSGVYFCASSSTRSGTQYFGPGTRLTVL.